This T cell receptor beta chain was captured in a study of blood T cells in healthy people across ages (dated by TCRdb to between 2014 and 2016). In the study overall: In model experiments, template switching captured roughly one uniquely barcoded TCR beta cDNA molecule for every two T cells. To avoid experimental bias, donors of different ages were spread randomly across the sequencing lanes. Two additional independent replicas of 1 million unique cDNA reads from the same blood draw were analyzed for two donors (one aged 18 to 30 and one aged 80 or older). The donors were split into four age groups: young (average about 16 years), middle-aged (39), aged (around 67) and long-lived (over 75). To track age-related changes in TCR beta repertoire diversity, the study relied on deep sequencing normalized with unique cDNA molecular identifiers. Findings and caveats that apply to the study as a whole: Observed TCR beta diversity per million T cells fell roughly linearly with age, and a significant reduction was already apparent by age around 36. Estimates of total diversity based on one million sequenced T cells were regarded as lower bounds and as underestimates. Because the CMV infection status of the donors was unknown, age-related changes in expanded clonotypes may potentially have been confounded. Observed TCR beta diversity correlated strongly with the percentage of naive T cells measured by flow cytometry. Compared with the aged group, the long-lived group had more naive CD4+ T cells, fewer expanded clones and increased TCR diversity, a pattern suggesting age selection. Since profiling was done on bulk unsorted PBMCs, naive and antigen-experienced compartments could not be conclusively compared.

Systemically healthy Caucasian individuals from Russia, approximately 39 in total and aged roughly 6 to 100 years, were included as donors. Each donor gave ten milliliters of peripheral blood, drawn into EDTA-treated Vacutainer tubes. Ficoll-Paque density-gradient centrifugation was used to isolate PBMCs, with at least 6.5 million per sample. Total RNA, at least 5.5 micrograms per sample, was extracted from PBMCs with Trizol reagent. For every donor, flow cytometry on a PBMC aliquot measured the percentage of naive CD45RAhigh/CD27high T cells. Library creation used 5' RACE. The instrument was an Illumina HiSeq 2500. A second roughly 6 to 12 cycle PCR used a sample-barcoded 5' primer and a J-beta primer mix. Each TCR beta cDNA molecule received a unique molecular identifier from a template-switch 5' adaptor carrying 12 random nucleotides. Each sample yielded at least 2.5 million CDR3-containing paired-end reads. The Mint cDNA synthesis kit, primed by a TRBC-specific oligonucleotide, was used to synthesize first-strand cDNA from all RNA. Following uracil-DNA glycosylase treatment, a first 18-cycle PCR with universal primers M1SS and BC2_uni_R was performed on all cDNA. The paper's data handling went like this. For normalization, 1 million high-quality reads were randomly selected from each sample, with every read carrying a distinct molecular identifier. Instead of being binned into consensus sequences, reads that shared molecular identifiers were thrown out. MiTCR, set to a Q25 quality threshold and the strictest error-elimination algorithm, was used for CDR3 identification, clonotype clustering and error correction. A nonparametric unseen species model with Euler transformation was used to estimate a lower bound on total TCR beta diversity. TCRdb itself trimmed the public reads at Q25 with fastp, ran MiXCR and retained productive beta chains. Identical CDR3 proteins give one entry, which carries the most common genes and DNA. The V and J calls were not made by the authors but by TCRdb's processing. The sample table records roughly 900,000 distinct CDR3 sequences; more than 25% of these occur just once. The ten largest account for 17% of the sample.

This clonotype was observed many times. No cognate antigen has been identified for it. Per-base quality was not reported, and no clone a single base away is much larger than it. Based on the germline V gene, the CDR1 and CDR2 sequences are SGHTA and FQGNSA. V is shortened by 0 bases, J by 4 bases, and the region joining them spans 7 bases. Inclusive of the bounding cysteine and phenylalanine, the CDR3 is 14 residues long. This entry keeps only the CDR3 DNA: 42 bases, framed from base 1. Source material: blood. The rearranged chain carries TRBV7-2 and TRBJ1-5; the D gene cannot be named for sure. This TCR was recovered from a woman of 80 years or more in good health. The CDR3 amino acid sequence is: CASSLALQNQPQHF. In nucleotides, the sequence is TGTGCCAGCAGCTTAGCGCTCCAGAATCAGCCCCAGCATTTT. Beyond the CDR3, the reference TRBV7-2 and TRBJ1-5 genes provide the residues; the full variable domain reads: GAGVSQSPSNKVTEKGKDVELRCDPISGHTALYWYRQSLGQGLEFLIYFQGNSAPDKSGLPSDRFSAERTGGSVSTLTIQRTQQEDSAVYLCASSLALQNQPQHFGDGTRLSIL.